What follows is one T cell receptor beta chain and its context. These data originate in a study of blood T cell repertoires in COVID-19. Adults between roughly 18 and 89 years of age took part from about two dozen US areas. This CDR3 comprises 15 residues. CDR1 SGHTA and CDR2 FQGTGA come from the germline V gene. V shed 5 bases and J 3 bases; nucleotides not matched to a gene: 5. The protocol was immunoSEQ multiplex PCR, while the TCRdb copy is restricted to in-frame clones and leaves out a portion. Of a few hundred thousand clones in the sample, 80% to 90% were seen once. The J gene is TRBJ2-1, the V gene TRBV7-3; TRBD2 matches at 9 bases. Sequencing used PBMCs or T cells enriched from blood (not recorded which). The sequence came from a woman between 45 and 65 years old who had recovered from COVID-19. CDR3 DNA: TGTGCCAGCAGCCCGACGACTAGCGGCTACAATGAGCAGTTCTTC. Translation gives CASSPTTSGYNEQFF.